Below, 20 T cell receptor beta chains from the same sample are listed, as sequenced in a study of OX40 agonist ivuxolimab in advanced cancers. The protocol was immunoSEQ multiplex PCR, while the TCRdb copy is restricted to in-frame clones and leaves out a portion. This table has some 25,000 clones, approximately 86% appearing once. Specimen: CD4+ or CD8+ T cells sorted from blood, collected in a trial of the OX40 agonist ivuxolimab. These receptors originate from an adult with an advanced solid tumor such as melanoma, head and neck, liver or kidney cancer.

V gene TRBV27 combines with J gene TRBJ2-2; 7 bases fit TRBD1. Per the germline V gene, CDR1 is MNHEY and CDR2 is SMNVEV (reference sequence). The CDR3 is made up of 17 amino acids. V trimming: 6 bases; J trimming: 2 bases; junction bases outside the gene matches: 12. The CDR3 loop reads CASSRTLTGLNTGELFF. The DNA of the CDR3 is TGTGCCAGCAGCCGCACATTGACAGGGTTAAACACCGGGGAGCTGTTTTTT.

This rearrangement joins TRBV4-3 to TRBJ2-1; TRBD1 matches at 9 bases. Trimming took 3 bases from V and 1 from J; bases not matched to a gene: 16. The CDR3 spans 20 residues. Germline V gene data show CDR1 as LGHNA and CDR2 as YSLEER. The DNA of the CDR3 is TGCGCCAGCAGCCAGAGAGAATTGGACAGGGGTTATGAGTCCTACAATGAGCAGTTCTTC. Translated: CASSQRELDRGYESYNEQFF.

CDR3 in DNA: TGTGCCAGCAGCCTCGGGACTAGCGGGAACTACGAGCAGTACTTC. Encoded protein: CASSLGTSGNYEQYF. V is TRBV9 and J is TRBJ2-7; TRBD2 matches at 13 bases. This CDR3 spans 15 amino acids. V trimming: 4 bases; J trimming: 3 bases; junction bases outside the gene matches: 4. Germline V lookup: CDR1 SGDLS, CDR2 YYNGEE.

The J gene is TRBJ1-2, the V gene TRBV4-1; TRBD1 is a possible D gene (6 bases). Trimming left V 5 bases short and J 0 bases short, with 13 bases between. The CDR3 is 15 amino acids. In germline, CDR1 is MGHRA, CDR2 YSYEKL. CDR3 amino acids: CASSYTDRSNYGYTF. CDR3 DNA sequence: TGCGCCAGCAGCTACACTGACAGGTCTAACTATGGCTACACCTTC.

DNA of the CDR3: TGCAGCGTTGTTCTAGCGGGGGGGCATGGTGAGCAGTTCTTC. Amino acids: CSVVLAGGHGEQFF. The chain recombines TRBV29-1 with TRBJ2-1, with 12 nucleotides matching TRBD2. From germline, CDR1 is SQVTM and CDR2 ANQGSEA. The CDR3 loop spans 14 amino acids. With V trimmed by 4 bases and J by 9 bases, 7 bases remained unmatched.

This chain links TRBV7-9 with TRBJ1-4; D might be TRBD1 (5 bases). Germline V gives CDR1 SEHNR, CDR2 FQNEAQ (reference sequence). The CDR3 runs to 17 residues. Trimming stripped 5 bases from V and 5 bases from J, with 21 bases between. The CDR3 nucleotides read TGTGCCAGCAGCCAACCGTTTTATGGGACCAGAAATGAAAAACTGTTTTTT. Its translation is CASSQPFYGTRNEKLFF.

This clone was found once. The CDR3 loop reads CASISGLDEQFF. The CDR3 DNA reads TGTGCCAGCATTTCAGGACTAGACGAGCAGTTCTTC. The chain employs TRBV27 and TRBJ2-1; 7 bases fit TRBD2. The CDR3 runs 12 residues. The V gene end was trimmed by 7 bases and the J gene end by 10 bases; junction bases not matched to a gene: 7. CDR1 is MNHEY and CDR2 is SMNVEV in the germline V gene (reference sequence).

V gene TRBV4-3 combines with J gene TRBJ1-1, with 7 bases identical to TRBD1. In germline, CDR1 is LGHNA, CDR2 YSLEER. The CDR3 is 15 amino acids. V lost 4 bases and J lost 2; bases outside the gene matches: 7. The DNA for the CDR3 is TGCGCCAGCAGCCCCGACAGGGTCTTAAACACTGAAGCTTTCTTT. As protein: CASSPDRVLNTEAFF.

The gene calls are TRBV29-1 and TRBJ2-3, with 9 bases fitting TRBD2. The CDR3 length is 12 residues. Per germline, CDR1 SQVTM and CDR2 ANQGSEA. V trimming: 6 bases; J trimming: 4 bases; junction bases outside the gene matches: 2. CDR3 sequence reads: CSVSGRPDTQYF. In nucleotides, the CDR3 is TGCAGCGTCAGCGGGAGGCCAGATACGCAGTATTTT.

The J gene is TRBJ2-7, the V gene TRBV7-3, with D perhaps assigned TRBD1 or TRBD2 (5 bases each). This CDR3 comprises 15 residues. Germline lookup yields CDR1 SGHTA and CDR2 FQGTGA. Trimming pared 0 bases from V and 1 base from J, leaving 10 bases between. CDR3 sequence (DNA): TGTGCCAGCAGCTTAACCGGGACGGAGTCCTACGAGCAGTACTTC. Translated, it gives CASSLTGTESYEQYF.

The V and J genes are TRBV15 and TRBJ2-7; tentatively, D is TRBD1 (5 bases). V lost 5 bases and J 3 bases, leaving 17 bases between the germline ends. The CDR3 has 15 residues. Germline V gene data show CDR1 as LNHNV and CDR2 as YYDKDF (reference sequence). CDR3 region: CATSPLWAGNYEQYF. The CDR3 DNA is TGTGCCACCAGCCCCCTCTGGGCAGGGAACTACGAGCAGTACTTC.

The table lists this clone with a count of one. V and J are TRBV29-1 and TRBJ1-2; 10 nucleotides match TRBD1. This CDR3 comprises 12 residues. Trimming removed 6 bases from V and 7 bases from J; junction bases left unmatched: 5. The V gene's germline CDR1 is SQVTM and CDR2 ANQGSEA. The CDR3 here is CSVDDRGLGYTF. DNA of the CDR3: TGCAGCGTCGATGACAGGGGGCTTGGCTACACCTTC.

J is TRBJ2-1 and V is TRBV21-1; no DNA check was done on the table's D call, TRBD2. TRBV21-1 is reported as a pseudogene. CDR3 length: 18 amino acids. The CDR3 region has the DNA TGTGCCAGCAGCCTACAACTAGTTCTAGCGGGCCCTTGCAATGAGCAGTTCTTC. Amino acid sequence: CASSLQLVLAGPCNEQFF.

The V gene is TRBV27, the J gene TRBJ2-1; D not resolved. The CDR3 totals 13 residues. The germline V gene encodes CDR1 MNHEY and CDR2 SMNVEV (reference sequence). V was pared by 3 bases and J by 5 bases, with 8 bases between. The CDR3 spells CASSFAANNEQFF. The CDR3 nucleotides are TGTGCCAGCAGTTTCGCCGCCAACAATGAGCAGTTCTTC.

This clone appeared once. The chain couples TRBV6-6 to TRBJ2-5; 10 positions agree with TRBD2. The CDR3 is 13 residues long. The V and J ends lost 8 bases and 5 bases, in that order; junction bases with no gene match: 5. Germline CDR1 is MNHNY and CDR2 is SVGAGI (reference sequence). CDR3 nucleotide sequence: TGTGCCAGCCATAGCGGGGGGACGGAGACCCAGTACTTC. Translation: CASHSGGTETQYF.

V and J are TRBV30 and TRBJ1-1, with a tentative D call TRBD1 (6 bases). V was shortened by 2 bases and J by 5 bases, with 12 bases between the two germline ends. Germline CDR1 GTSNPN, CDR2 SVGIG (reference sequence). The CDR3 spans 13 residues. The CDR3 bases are TGTGCCTGGAGTAGCGGGGGCGTGACTGAAGCTTTCTTT. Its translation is CAWSSGGVTEAFF.

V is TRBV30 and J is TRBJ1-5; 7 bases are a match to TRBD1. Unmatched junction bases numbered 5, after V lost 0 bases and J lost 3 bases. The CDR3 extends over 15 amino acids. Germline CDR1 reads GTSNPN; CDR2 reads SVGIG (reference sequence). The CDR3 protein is CAWSVGTAYNQPQHF. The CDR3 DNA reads TGTGCCTGGAGTGTAGGGACAGCCTACAATCAGCCCCAGCATTTT.

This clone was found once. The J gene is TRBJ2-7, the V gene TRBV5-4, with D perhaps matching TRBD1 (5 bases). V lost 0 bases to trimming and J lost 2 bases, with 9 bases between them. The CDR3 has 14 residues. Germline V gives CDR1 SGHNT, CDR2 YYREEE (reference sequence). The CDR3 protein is CASSLADRPYEQYF. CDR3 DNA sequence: TGTGCCAGCAGCTTGGCCGACAGACCCTACGAGCAGTACTTC.

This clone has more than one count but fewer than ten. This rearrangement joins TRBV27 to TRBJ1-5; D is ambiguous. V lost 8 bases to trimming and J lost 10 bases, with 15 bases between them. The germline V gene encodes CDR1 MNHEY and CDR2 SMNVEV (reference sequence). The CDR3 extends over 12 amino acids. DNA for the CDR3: TGTGCCAGCGGGTTGGGGAACCATCCCCAGCATTTT. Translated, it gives CASGLGNHPQHF.

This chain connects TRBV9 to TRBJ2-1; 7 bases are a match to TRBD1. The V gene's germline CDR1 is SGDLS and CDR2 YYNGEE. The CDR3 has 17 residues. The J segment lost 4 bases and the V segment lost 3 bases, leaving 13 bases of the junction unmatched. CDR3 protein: CASSATVTGEAYNEQFF. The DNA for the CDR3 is TGTGCCAGCAGCGCCACCGTAACAGGGGAAGCGTACAATGAGCAGTTCTTC.